This entry describes one T cell receptor (beta chain). The record originates from a study of response to subunit inactivated influenza vaccine. MiXCR was run by TCRdb on the RT-PCR reads, yielding one entry per CDR3 protein. This sample yields hundreds of thousands of distinct CDR3 sequences, of which approximately 11% are seen a single time; approximately 12% belongs to the top ten. Germline values: CDR1 MNHEY, CDR2 SVGEGT. Between the trimmed V and J ends, which lost 2 bases and 5 bases, there was a span of 9 bases. The CDR3 spans 14 residues. This sequence joins TRBV6-2 or TRBV6-3 and TRBJ2-2; D not resolved. This clonotype was obtained from a man in his forties or fifties who received an inactivated influenza vaccine. The sample in question was PBMCs from blood, obtained more than 35 days after vaccination. The CDR3 DNA sequence: TGTGCCAGCAGTTACATGCTTGGAACCGGGGAGCTGTTTTTT. Protein: CASSYMLGTGELFF.